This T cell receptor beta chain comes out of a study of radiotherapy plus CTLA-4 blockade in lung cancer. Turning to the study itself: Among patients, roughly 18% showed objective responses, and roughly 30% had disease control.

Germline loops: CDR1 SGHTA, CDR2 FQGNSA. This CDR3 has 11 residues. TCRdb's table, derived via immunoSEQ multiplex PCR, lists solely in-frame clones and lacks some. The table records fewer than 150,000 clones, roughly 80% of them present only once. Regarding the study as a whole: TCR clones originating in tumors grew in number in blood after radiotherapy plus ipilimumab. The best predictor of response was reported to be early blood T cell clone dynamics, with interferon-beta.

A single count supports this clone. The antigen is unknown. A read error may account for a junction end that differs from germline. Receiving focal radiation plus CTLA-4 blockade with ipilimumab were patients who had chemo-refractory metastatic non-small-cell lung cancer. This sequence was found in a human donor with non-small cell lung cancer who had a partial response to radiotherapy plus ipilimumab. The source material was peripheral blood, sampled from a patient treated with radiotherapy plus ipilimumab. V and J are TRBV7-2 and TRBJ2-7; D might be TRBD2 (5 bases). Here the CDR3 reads CASSSSGPADF. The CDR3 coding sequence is TGTGCCAGCAGCTCCAGCGGCCCGGCGGACTTC.